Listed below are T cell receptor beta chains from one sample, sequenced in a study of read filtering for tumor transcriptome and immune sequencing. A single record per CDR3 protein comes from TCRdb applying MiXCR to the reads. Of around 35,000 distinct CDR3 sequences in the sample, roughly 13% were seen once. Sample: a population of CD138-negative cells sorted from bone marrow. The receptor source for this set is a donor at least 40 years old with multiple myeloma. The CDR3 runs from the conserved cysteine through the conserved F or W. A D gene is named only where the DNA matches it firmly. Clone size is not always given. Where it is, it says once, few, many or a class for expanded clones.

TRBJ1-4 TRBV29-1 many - CSVQDEKLFF TGCAGCGTACAGGACGAAAAACTGTTTTTT
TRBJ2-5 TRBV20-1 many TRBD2 CSASPGTSGQETQYF TGCAGTGCTAGCCCCGGGACTAGCGGACAAGAGACCCAGTACTTC
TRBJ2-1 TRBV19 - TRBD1 CASSIEGTGGINEQFF TGTGCCAGTAGTATAGAAGGGACAGGGGGGATCAATGAGCAGTTCTTC
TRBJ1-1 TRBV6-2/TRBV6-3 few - CASRGRVQSTEAFF TGTGCCAGCAGGGGGAGGGTCCAGAGCACTGAAGCTTTCTTT
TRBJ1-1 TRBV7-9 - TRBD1 CASSLAGGQQGAVTEAFF TGTGCCAGCAGCTTAGCTGGGGGGCAACAGGGGGCGGTCACTGAAGCTTTCTTT
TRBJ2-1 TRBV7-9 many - CASIGIPATLNEQFF TGTGCCAGCATCGGTATCCCGGCTACCCTCAATGAGCAGTTCTTC
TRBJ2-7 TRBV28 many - CASSLYGGLHEQYF TGTGCCAGCAGTTTATATGGGGGTCTCCACGAGCAGTACTTC
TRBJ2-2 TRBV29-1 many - CSVHGTGGELFF TGCAGCGTGCACGGGACGGGCGGGGAGCTGTTTTTT
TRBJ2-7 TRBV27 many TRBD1 CASSTSGTAQYF TGTGCCAGCAGTACCTCCGGGACAGCGCAGTACTTC
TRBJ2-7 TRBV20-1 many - CSASLRAGPYEQYF TGCAGTGCTAGTCTCAGGGCGGGACCCTACGAGCAGTACTTC
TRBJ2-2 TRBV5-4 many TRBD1 CASSLVQGTGELFF TGTGCCAGCAGCTTGGTACAGGGGACCGGGGAGCTGTTTTTT
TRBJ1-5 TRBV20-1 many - CSARDHEWTSSNQPQHF TGCAGTGCTAGAGATCACGAGTGGACATCCAGCAATCAGCCCCAGCATTTT
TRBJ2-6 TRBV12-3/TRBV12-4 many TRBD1 CASTKGTGGSGANVLTF TGTGCCAGCACCAAGGGGACAGGGGGCTCAGGGGCCAACGTCCTGACTTTC
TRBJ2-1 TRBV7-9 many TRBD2 CASSLNRGVSYNEQFF TGTGCCAGCAGCCTAAATCGGGGGGTTTCCTACAATGAGCAGTTCTTC
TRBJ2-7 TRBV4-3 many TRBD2 CASSQVGTSGSHEQYF TGCGCCAGCAGCCAAGTGGGGACTAGCGGGAGCCACGAGCAGTACTTC
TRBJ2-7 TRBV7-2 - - CTSSLVGGSNEQYF TGTACCAGCAGCTTAGTCGGGGGCAGTAACGAGCAGTACTTC
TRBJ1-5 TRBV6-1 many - CASSEEGRSWEPQHF TGTGCCAGCAGTGAAGAGGGCAGGTCGTGGGAGCCCCAGCATTTT
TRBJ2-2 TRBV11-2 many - CASSSGWATTGELFF TGTGCCAGCAGCTCAGGCTGGGCTACCACCGGGGAGCTGTTTTTT
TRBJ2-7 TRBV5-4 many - CASSFGGTGGSEQYF TGTGCCAGCAGCTTCGGGGGAACAGGTGGATCCGAGCAGTACTTC
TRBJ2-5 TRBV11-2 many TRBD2 CASSGTSLETQYF TGTGCCAGCAGCGGGACTAGCCTCGAGACCCAGTACTTC
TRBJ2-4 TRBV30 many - CAWSYGQHIQYF TGTGCCTGGAGTTACGGACAGCACATTCAGTACTTC
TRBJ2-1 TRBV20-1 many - CSASSGTSSYNEQFF TGCAGTGCTAGCTCGGGGACCAGCTCCTACAATGAGCAGTTCTTC
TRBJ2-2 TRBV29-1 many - CSVEWGNTGELFF TGCAGCGTTGAGTGGGGAAACACCGGGGAGCTGTTTTTT
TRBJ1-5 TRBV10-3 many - CAISVEGNQPQHF TGTGCCATCAGTGTAGAGGGGAATCAGCCCCAGCATTTT
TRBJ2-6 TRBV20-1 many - CSAGVPGANVLTF TGCAGTGCGGGGGTTCCTGGGGCCAACGTCCTGACTTTC
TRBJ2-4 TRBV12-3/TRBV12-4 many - CASSLTRWNIQYF TGTGCCAGCAGTTTAACGCGTTGGAACATTCAGTACTTC
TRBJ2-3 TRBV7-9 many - CASSAGITSTDTQYF TGTGCCAGCTCGGCAGGGATCACTAGCACAGATACGCAGTATTTT
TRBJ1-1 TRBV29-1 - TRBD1 CSVGLGTGNSGEAFF TGCAGCGTTGGTTTAGGGACAGGAAATTCGGGGGAAGCTTTCTTT
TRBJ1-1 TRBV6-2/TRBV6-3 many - CASRGRVQNTEAFF TGTGCCAGCAGGGGGAGGGTCCAGAACACTGAAGCTTTCTTT